A selection of T cell receptor beta chains follows, all from one sample in a study of CD8 T cells in ankylosing spondylitis. TCRdb re-called the 5' RACE reads with MiXCR, one entry per CDR3 protein. Of around 490,000 distinct CDR3 sequences listed, less than 6% are singletons. Source material: blood, either unsorted or a sorted T cell fraction (not recorded which). These TCRs come from a male donor with ankylosing spondylitis. Each CDR3 is given with its conserved first and last residue. Each record gives: V gene, J gene, CDR3 protein.

V: TRBV12-3/TRBV12-4
J: TRBJ2-5
CDR3: CASSSDRGLLGRQETQYF

V: TRBV20-1
J: TRBJ2-2
CDR3: CSADVQNTGELFF

V: TRBV20-1
J: TRBJ1-2
CDR3: CSHSRPVDREYGYTF

V: TRBV29-1
J: TRBJ1-1
CDR3: CSVVRAGSTEAFF

V: TRBV7-2
J: TRBJ2-7
CDR3: CASSYSTGGNEQYF

V: TRBV7-2
J: TRBJ2-7
CDR3: CASSLVLAGEQYF

V: TRBV27
J: TRBJ2-7
CDR3: CASSRTALYEQYF

V: TRBV7-8
J: TRBJ1-1
CDR3: CASSRSTGGTEAFF

V: TRBV27
J: TRBJ1-5
CDR3: CASGFQPQHF

V: TRBV18
J: TRBJ2-7
CDR3: CASSRRDTSYEQYF

V: TRBV7-9
J: TRBJ2-2
CDR3: CASSRATTNTGELFF

V: TRBV24-1
J: TRBJ2-7
CDR3: CATSDPGTSGATYEQYF

V: TRBV9
J: TRBJ1-5
CDR3: CASSVEPINQPQHF

V: TRBV7-3
J: TRBJ2-3
CDR3: CASSDRGIDTQYF

V: TRBV6-1
J: TRBJ2-7
CDR3: CASSLRDRVGFEQYF

V: TRBV20-1
J: TRBJ2-7
CDR3: CSADRGAGVHEQYF

V: TRBV20-1
J: TRBJ2-2
CDR3: CSAMRALTGELFF

V: TRBV2
J: TRBJ2-7
CDR3: CASSSGTGGRKQYF

V: TRBV2
J: TRBJ2-7
CDR3: CASRRTGGSYEQYF

V: TRBV20-1
J: TRBJ1-3
CDR3: CSATSNRGENTIYF

V: TRBV7-2
J: TRBJ2-5
CDR3: CASTRVGGDAGETQYF

V: TRBV10-3
J: TRBJ1-2
CDR3: CATKTGILQNYGYTF

V: TRBV9
J: TRBJ1-4
CDR3: CASSVRQDIDEKLFF

V: TRBV11-2
J: TRBJ2-7
CDR3: CASSSFRRDYEQYF

V: TRBV5-5
J: TRBJ2-5
CDR3: CASSLRTGQETQYF

V: TRBV29-1
J: TRBJ1-2
CDR3: CSVSDYGYTF

V: TRBV4-3
J: TRBJ2-3
CDR3: CASSQDLGRGRDTQYF

V: TRBV7-8
J: TRBJ2-2
CDR3: CASSFSFTGELFF

V: TRBV20-1
J: TRBJ2-7
CDR3: CSASSGEYYEQYF

V: TRBV12-3/TRBV12-4
J: TRBJ1-5
CDR3: CASNLGGSYSNQPQHF

V: TRBV2
J: TRBJ2-7
CDR3: CASSERGALGEQYF

V: TRBV4-2
J: TRBJ2-5
CDR3: CASSLAVGETQYF

V: TRBV7-9
J: TRBJ2-5
CDR3: CASSLFGGGGETQYF

V: TRBV20-1
J: TRBJ2-4
CDR3: CSASLAGGAKNIQYF

V: TRBV29-1
J: TRBJ2-1
CDR3: CSVSGLAKGYNEQFF

V: TRBV20-1
J: TRBJ1-1
CDR3: CSARRGSTEAFF

V: TRBV10-3
J: TRBJ2-2
CDR3: CAISDWSGGELFF

V: TRBV12-3/TRBV12-4
J: TRBJ1-2
CDR3: CASSLWGSSNYGYTF

V: TRBV4-3
J: TRBJ2-2
CDR3: CASSEDRGRTGELFF

V: TRBV9
J: TRBJ2-3
CDR3: CASSVAPQSTDTQYF

V: TRBV5-1
J: TRBJ2-3
CDR3: CASSPDSRVETDTQYF

V: TRBV5-1
J: TRBJ1-2
CDR3: CASSLDGSFYGYTF

V: TRBV27
J: TRBJ2-1
CDR3: CASGGGSGVYNEQFF

V: TRBV12-3/TRBV12-4
J: TRBJ1-1
CDR3: CASSLGQGEWSEAFF

V: TRBV7-8
J: TRBJ1-1
CDR3: CASSLNPEGPEAFF

V: TRBV5-1
J: TRBJ2-1
CDR3: CASTRDSWVDEQFF

V: TRBV9
J: TRBJ2-1
CDR3: CASSRGTGGEQFF

V: TRBV15
J: TRBJ2-7
CDR3: CATSSFRDRLEQYF

V: TRBV4-3
J: TRBJ1-2
CDR3: CASSQTGFDGYTF

V: TRBV20-1
J: TRBJ2-3
CDR3: CSASAVSDTQYF

V: TRBV20-1
J: TRBJ2-7
CDR3: CSARSAGSYEQYF

V: TRBV5-5
J: TRBJ2-5
CDR3: CASSFSVSETQYF

V: TRBV7-2
J: TRBJ2-3
CDR3: CASSLVTGQPSDTQYF